This is a list of T cell receptor beta chains from one sample in a study of OX40 agonist ivuxolimab in advanced cancers. TCRdb's table, derived via immunoSEQ multiplex PCR, lists solely in-frame clones and lacks some. The sample carries roughly 67,000 clones, about 92% recorded once. The source was CD4+ or CD8+ T cells sorted from blood, collected in a trial of the OX40 agonist ivuxolimab. The source of these receptors is an adult with an advanced solid tumor such as melanoma, head and neck, liver or kidney cancer. Both conserved end residues are part of each CDR3. D genes are given only for firm matches. Some rows mark clone size as missing; the rest say once, few, many or name a class of expanded clone.

j_call | v_call | d_call | clone_size | cdr3_aa | cdr3_nt
TRBJ2-5 | TRBV13 | NA | NA | CASSLGAGLETQYF | TGTGCCAGCAGCTTAGGGGCGGGGTTAGAGACCCAGTACTTC
TRBJ2-7 | TRBV29-1 | TRBD1 | NA | CSVVGGRYEQYF | TGCAGCGTTGTAGGGGGCAGGTACGAGCAGTACTTC
TRBJ1-4 | TRBV4-3 | NA | NA | CASSQDALGTTNEKLFF | TGCGCCAGCAGCCAAGATGCGTTGGGAACAACTAATGAAAAACTGTTTTTT
TRBJ2-7 | TRBV5-6 | NA | NA | CASSLGRGEQYF | TGTGCCAGCAGCTTGGGGAGGGGCGAGCAGTACTTC
TRBJ2-7 | TRBV19 | TRBD2 | NA | CASSISGYSSYEQYF | TGTGCCAGTAGTATTAGCGGGTATAGCTCCTACGAGCAGTACTTC
TRBJ2-7 | TRBV5-6 | TRBD2 | NA | CASSSPQRESSEQYF | TGTGCCAGCAGCTCGCCGCAGCGGGAGTCCTCCGAGCAGTACTTC
TRBJ1-1 | TRBV4-3 | NA | NA | CASSQDRQSMNTEAFF | TGCGCCAGCAGCCAAGATAGACAGAGTATGAACACTGAAGCTTTCTTT
TRBJ2-3 | TRBV5-5 | NA | NA | CASSPQGRIRGDTQYF | TGTGCCAGCAGCCCCCAAGGGAGGATCAGGGGGGATACGCAGTATTTT
TRBJ1-2 | TRBV11-2 | NA | NA | CASSSSRGAPVYGYTF | TGTGCCAGCAGCTCCTCCCGGGGAGCACCCGTATATGGCTACACCTTC
TRBJ2-3 | TRBV5-1 | TRBD2 | NA | CASSPSGDPTDTQYF | TGCGCCAGCAGCCCTAGCGGGGATCCCACAGATACGCAGTATTTT
TRBJ2-3 | TRBV7-8 | TRBD2 | NA | CASSSTTGLEGTDTQYF | TGTGCCAGCAGCAGCACCACTGGACTAGAGGGCACAGATACGCAGTATTTT
TRBJ1-5 | TRBV1 | NA | NA | CTSSIRDRGWPQHF | TGCACCAGCAGCATCCGGGACCGTGGATGGCCCCAGCATTTT
TRBJ1-2 | TRBV27 | NA | NA | CASSWDLGYGYTF | TGTGCCAGCAGTTGGGACTTAGGGTATGGCTACACCTTC
TRBJ1-1 | TRBV4-2 | NA | NA | CASSQMEGEDTEAFF | TGTGCCAGCAGCCAAATGGAGGGGGAGGACACTGAAGCTTTCTTT
TRBJ1-5 | TRBV4-1 | NA | NA | CASSQENNQPQHF | TGCGCCAGCAGCCAAGAGAACAATCAGCCCCAGCATTTT
TRBJ2-5 | TRBV19 | NA | NA | CASSIGWQGETQYF | TGTGCCAGTAGTATAGGGTGGCAGGGGGAGACCCAGTACTTC
TRBJ2-1 | TRBV5-6 | NA | NA | CASSLGSALNEQFF | TGTGCCAGCAGCTTGGGGTCAGCCCTCAATGAGCAGTTCTTC
TRBJ2-2 | TRBV20-1 | NA | NA | CSAPRTGELFF | TGCAGTGCTCCTCGCACCGGGGAGCTGTTTTTT
TRBJ1-6 | TRBV4-1 | TRBD1 | NA | CASSHGQVSNNSPLHF | TGCGCCAGCAGCCACGGACAGGTGTCTAATAATTCACCCCTCCACTTT
TRBJ2-7 | TRBV7-9 | NA | NA | CASSPNRAYEQYF | TGTGCCAGCAGCCCAAACCGGGCCTACGAGCAGTACTTC
TRBJ1-1 | TRBV28 | NA | NA | CASIWWGVRETEAFF | TGTGCCAGCATCTGGTGGGGTGTCAGGGAAACTGAAGCTTTCTTT
TRBJ2-7 | TRBV2 | NA | NA | CASIGGHEQYF | TGTGCCAGCATCGGAGGTCACGAGCAGTACTTC
TRBJ1-5 | TRBV4-1 | TRBD1 | NA | CASSQDLTGGTQPQHF | TGCGCCAGCAGCCAAGATCTCACAGGGGGGACACAGCCCCAGCATTTT
TRBJ1-5 | TRBV4-1 | NA | NA | CASSQDHGLGQPQHF | TGCGCCAGCAGCCAAGATCATGGTTTAGGACAGCCCCAGCATTTT
TRBJ1-5 | TRBV6-1 | NA | NA | CASSEGSGGALSNQPQHF | TGTGCCAGCAGTGAGGGTTCAGGAGGGGCCCTTAGCAATCAGCCCCAGCATTTT
TRBJ1-1 | TRBV14 | NA | NA | CASSQAKGNTEAFF | TGTGCCAGCAGCCAAGCCAAGGGAAACACTGAAGCTTTCTTT
TRBJ1-2 | TRBV7-9 | NA | NA | CASSLVRDGYTF | TGTGCCAGCAGCTTAGTTAGGGATGGCTACACCTTC
TRBJ1-2 | TRBV5-1 | NA | NA | CASSLDGNNYGYTF | TGCGCCAGCAGCTTGGACGGAAACAACTATGGCTACACCTTC
TRBJ1-1 | TRBV4-3 | TRBD1 | NA | CASSQGTGVSTEAFF | TGCGCCAGCAGCCAAGGGACAGGGGTCAGCACTGAAGCTTTCTTT
TRBJ2-1 | TRBV7-9 | NA | NA | CASSFRGSSYNEQFF | TGTGCCAGCAGCTTTCGGGGAAGCTCCTACAATGAGCAGTTCTTC
TRBJ2-7 | TRBV4-1 | TRBD2 | NA | CASSQGEREGREQYF | TGCGCCAGCAGCCAAGGGGAGCGGGAGGGCCGCGAGCAGTACTTC
TRBJ1-1 | TRBV4-1 | NA | NA | CASSPTGGTEAFF | TGCGCCAGCAGCCCTACGGGAGGCACTGAAGCTTTCTTT
TRBJ1-2 | TRBV5-6 | NA | NA | CASSLPAGYYGYTF | TGTGCCAGCAGCTTACCGGCAGGGTACTATGGCTACACCTTC
TRBJ1-1 | TRBV5-5 | TRBD1 | once | CASSLADRGANTEAFF | TGTGCCAGCAGCTTGGCGGACAGGGGGGCGAACACTGAAGCTTTCTTT
TRBJ2-7 | TRBV9 | NA | NA | CASEGASGPYYEQYF | TGTGCCAGCGAGGGAGCGAGCGGCCCATACTACGAGCAGTACTTC
TRBJ2-7 | TRBV7-9 | TRBD2 | NA | CASSLILAGVAEQYF | TGTGCCAGCAGCTTGATACTAGCGGGGGTCGCCGAGCAGTACTTC
TRBJ1-1 | TRBV29-1 | TRBD1 | few | CSATGGNTEAFF | TGCAGCGCTACAGGGGGGAACACTGAAGCTTTCTTT
TRBJ1-5 | TRBV6-6 | NA | NA | CASSYGLNQPQHF | TGTGCCAGCAGTTACGGTCTGAACCAGCCCCAGCATTTT
TRBJ1-4 | TRBV11-2 | TRBD1 | NA | CASSLRQGAMGEKLFF | TGTGCCAGCAGCCTCCGACAGGGGGCTATGGGTGAAAAACTGTTTTTT
TRBJ2-7 | TRBV9 | NA | once | CASSVGGVSYEQYF | TGTGCCAGCAGCGTAGGCGGAGTGAGCTACGAGCAGTACTTC
TRBJ2-7 | TRBV7-6 | NA | NA | CASSSTGSSEQYF | TGTGCCAGCAGCTCAACAGGGTCCAGCGAGCAGTACTTC
TRBJ2-7 | TRBV11-2 | NA | NA | CASSLGQVYEQYF | TGTGCCAGCAGCTTGGGACAAGTCTACGAGCAGTACTTC
TRBJ2-3 | TRBV5-1 | TRBD1 | NA | CASSQSGDRDFTSTDTQYF | TGCGCCAGCAGCCAATCGGGGGACAGGGATTTCACTAGCACAGATACGCAGTATTTT
TRBJ1-1 | TRBV7-9 | NA | NA | CASSLVLGVGTEAFF | TGTGCCAGCAGCTTAGTGCTGGGTGTAGGTACTGAAGCTTTCTTT
TRBJ2-1 | TRBV9 | NA | NA | CASSPPAGGRYNEQFF | TGTGCCAGCAGCCCTCCCGCCGGGGGGCGGTACAATGAGCAGTTCTTC
TRBJ2-7 | TRBV9 | NA | NA | CASSVGYEQYF | TGTGCCAGCAGCGTAGGCTACGAGCAGTACTTC
TRBJ2-7 | TRBV15 | NA | once | CATSRDPGTHSYEQYF | TGTGCCACCAGCAGAGATCCCGGGACACACTCCTACGAGCAGTACTTC
TRBJ2-7 | TRBV4-1 | TRBD1 | NA | CASSQGTGGRSYEQYF | TGCGCCAGCAGCCAAGGAACAGGGGGCAGGTCCTACGAGCAGTACTTC
TRBJ2-7 | TRBV2 | TRBD1 | NA | CASSPGQGMKYEQYF | TGTGCCAGCAGTCCCGGACAGGGGATGAAATACGAGCAGTACTTC
TRBJ2-5 | TRBV7-8 | TRBD2 | few | CASSWDGRGLETQYF | TGTGCCAGCAGCTGGGACGGGAGGGGTTTGGAGACCCAGTACTTC
TRBJ1-2 | TRBV19 | NA | once | CASSIGGGNYGYTF | TGTGCCAGTAGTATAGGGGGAGGGAACTATGGCTACACCTTC
TRBJ1-3 | TRBV28 | NA | NA | CASSLGVSGNTIYF | TGTGCCAGCAGTTTGGGGGTCTCTGGAAACACCATATATTTT
TRBJ1-1 | TRBV7-8 | TRBD1 | NA | CASSLVGQGNPEAFF | TGTGCCAGCAGCTTAGTAGGACAGGGAAACCCTGAAGCTTTCTTT
TRBJ1-6 | TRBV4-1 | NA | once | CASSQDLNIQDTLDSPLHF | TGCGCCAGCAGCCAAGACCTGAATATACAGGACACCTTGGATTCACCCCTCCACTTT
TRBJ2-1 | TRBV9 | NA | NA | CASNPSGVDVSKQFF | TGTGCCAGCAATCCCTCGGGGGTAGATGTTTCAAAGCAGTTCTTC
TRBJ2-3 | TRBV5-1 | NA | NA | CASSFEGGADTQYF | TGCGCCAGCAGCTTCGAAGGTGGAGCAGATACGCAGTATTTT
TRBJ2-1 | TRBV9 | NA | once | CASSEAGSYNEQFF | TGTGCCAGCAGCGAGGCGGGGTCCTACAATGAGCAGTTCTTC